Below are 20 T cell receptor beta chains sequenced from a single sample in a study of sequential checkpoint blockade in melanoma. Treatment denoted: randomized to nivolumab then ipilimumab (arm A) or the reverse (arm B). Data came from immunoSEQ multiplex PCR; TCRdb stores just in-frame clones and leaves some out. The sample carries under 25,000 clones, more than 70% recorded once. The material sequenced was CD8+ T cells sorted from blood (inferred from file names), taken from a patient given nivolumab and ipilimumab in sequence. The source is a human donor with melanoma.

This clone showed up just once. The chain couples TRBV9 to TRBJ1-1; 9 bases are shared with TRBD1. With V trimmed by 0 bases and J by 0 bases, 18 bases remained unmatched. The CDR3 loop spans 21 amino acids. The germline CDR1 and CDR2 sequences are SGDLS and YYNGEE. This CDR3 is CASSVGPPGQGEEPMNTEAFF. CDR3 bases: TGTGCCAGCAGCGTAGGGCCCCCGGGACAGGGAGAGGAACCTATGAACACTGAAGCTTTCTTT.

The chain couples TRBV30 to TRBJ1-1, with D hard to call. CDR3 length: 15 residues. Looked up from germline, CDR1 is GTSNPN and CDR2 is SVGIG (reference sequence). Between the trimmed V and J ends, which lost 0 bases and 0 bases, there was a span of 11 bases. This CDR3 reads CAWSVPREMNTEAFF. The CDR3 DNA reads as TGTGCCTGGAGTGTACCCCGGGAGATGAACACTGAAGCTTTCTTT. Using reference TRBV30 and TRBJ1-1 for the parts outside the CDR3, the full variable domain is SQTIHQWPATLVQPVGSPLSLECTVEGTSNPNLYWYRQAAGRGLQLLFYSVGIGQISSEVPQNLSASRPQDRQFILSSKKLLLSDSGFYLCAWSVPREMNTEAFFGQGTRLTVV.

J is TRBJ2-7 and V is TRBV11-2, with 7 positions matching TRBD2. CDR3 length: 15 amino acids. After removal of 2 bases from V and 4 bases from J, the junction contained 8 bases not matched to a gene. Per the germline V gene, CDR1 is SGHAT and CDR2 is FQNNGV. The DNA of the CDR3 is TGTGCCAGCAGCTTATGGGCTAGCGGACTTTACGAGCAGTACTTC. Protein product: CASSLWASGLYEQYF.

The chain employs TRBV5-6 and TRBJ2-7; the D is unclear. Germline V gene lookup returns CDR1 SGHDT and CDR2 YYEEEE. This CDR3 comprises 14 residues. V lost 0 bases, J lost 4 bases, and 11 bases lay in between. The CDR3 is CASSLGRRIYEQYF. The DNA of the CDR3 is TGTGCCAGCAGCTTGGGTAGGCGGATTTACGAGCAGTACTTC. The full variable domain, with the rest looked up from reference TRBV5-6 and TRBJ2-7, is DAGVTQSPTHLIKTRGQQVTLRCSPKSGHDTVSWYQQALGQGPQFIFQYYEEEERQRGNFPDRFSGHQFPNYSSELNVNALLLGDSALYLCASSLGRRIYEQYFGPGTRLTVT.

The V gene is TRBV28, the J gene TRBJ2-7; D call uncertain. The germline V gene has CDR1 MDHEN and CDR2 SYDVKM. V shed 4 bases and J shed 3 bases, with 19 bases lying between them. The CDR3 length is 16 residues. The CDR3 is CASSSPTGGFDYEQYF. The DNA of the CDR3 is TGTGCCAGCAGTTCCCCTACGGGTGGCTTTGACTACGAGCAGTACTTC.

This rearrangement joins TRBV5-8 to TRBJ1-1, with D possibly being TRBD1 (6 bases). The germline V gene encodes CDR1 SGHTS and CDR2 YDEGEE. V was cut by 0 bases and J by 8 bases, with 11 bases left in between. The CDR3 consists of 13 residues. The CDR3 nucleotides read TGTGCCAGCAGCTTGGAGACAGGAGAAGAAGCTTTCTTT. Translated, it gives CASSLETGEEAFF.

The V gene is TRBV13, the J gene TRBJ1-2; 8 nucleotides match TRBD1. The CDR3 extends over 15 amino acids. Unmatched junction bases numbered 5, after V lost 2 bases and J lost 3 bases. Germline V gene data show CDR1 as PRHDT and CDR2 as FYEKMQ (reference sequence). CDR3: CASSLPGGEDYGYTF. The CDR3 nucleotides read TGTGCCAGCAGCTTACCAGGGGGCGAAGACTATGGCTACACCTTC.

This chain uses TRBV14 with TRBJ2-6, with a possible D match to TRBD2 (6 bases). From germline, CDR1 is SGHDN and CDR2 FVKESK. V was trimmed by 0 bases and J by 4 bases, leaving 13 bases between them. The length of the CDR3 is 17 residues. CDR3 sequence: CASSQDGGHKGANVLTF. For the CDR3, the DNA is TGTGCCAGCAGCCAAGATGGAGGGCACAAGGGGGCCAACGTCCTGACTTTC. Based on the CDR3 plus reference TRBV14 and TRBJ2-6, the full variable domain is EAGVTQFPSHSVIEKGQTVTLRCDPISGHDNLYWYRRVMGKEIKFLLHFVKESKQDESGMPNNRFLAERTGGTYSTLKVQPAELEDSGVYFCASSQDGGHKGANVLTFGAGSRLTVL.

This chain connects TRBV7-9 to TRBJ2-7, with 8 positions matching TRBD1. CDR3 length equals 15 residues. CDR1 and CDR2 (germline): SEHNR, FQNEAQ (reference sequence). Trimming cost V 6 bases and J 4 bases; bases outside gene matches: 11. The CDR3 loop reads CASSPPQGAGYEQYF. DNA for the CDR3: TGTGCCAGCAGTCCCCCCCAGGGGGCTGGGTACGAGCAGTACTTC.

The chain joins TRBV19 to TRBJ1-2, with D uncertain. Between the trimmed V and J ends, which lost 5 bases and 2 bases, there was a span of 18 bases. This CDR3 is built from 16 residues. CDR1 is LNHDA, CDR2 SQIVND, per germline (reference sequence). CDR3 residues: CASSGQVGGLNYGYTF. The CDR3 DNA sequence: TGTGCCAGTAGTGGGCAGGTCGGTGGTCTGAACTATGGCTACACCTTC.

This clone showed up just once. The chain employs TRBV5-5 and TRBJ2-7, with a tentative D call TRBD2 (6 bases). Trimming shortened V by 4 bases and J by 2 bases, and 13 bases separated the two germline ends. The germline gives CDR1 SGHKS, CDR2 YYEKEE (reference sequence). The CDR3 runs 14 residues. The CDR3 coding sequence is TGTGCCAGCAGCGCCGGGACTTCAACCTACGAGCAGTACTTC. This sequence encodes CASSAGTSTYEQYF.

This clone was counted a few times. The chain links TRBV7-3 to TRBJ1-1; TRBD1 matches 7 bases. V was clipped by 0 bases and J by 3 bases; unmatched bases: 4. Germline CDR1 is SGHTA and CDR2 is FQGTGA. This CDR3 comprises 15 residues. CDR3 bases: TGTGCCAGCAGCTTAACCACAGGGGCGGACACTGAAGCTTTCTTT. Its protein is CASSLTTGADTEAFF. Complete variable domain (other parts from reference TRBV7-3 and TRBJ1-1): GAGVSQTPSNKVTEKGKYVELRCDPISGHTALYWYRQSLGQGPEFLIYFQGTGAADDSGLPNDRFFAVRPEGSVSTLKIQRTERGDSAVYLCASSLTTGADTEAFFGQGTRLTVV.

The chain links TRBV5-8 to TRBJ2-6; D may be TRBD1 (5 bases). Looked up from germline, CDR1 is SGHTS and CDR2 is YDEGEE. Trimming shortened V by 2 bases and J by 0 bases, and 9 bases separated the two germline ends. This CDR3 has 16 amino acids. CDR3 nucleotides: TGTGCCAGCAGCTTCGGACACCGCTCTGGGGCCAACGTCCTGACTTTC. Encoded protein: CASSFGHRSGANVLTF.

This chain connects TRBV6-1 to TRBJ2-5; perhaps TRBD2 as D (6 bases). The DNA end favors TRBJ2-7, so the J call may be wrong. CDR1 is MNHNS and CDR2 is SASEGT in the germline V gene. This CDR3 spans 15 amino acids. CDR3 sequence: CASSVPLGGSYEQYF. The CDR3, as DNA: TGTGCCAGCAGTGTACCGTTGGGAGGAAGCTACGAGCAGTACTTC.

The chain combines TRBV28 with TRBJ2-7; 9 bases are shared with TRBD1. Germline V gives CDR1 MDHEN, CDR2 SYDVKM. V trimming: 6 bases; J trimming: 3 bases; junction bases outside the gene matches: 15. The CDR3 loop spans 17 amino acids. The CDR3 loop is CASRSGTGRKVVYEQYF. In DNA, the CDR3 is TGTGCCAGCAGATCCGGGACAGGGAGGAAGGTGGTCTACGAGCAGTACTTC.

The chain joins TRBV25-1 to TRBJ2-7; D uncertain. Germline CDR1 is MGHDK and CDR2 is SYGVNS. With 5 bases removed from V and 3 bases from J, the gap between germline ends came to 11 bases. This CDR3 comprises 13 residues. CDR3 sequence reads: CASSPINLYEQYF. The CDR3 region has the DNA TGTGCCAGCAGTCCTATTAACCTCTACGAGCAGTACTTC.

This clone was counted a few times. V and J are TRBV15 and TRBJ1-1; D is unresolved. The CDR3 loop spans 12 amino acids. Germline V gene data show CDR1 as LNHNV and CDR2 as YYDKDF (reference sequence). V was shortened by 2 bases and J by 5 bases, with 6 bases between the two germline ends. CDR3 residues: CATSRPETEAFF. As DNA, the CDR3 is TGTGCCACCAGCAGACCGGAGACTGAAGCTTTCTTT. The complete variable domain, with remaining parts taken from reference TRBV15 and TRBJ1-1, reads DAMVIQNPRYQVTQFGKPVTLSCSQTLNHNVMYWYQQKSSQAPKLLFHYYDKDFNNEADTPDNFQSRRPNTSFCFLDIRSPGLGDTAMYLCATSRPETEAFFGQGTRLTVV.

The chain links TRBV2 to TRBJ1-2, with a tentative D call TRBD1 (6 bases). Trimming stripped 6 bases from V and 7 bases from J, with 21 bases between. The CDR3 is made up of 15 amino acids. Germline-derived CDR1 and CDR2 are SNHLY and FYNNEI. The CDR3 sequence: CASRTGSGAGAGYTF. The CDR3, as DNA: TGTGCCAGCAGAACCGGATCAGGGGCCGGGGCTGGCTACACCTTC.

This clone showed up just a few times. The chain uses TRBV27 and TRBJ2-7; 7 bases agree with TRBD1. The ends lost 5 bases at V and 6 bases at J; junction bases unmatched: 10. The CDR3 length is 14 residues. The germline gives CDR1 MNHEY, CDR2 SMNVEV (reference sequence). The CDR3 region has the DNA TGTGCCAGCAGTCCTTCTTTAACAGGGGCCGAGCAGTACTTC. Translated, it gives CASSPSLTGAEQYF.

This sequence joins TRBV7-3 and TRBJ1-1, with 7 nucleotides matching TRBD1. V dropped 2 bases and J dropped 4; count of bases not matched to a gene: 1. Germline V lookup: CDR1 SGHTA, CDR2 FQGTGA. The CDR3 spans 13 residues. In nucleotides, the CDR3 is TGTGCCAGCAGCTTATACAGGGGCACTGAAGCTTTCTTT. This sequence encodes CASSLYRGTEAFF.